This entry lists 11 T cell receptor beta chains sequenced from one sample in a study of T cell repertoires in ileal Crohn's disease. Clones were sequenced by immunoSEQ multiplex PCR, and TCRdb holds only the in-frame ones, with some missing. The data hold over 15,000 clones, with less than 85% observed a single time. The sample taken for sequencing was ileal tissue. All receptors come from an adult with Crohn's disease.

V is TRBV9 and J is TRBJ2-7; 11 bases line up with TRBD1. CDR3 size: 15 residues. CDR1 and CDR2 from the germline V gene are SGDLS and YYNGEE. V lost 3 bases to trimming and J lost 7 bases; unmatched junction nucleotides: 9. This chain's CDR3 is CASSAQDRGLWEQYF. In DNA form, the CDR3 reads TGTGCCAGCAGCGCCCAGGACAGGGGGCTTTGGGAGCAGTACTTC.

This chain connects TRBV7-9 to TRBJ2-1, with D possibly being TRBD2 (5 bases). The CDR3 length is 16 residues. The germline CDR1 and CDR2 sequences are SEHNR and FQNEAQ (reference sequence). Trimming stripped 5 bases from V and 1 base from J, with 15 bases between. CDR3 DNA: TGTGCCAGCAGCCCTGTGGACGGACTTTCCTACAATGAGCAGTTCTTC. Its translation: CASSPVDGLSYNEQFF.

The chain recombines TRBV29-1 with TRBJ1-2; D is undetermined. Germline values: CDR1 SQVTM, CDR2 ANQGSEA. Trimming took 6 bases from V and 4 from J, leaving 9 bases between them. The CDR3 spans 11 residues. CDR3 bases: TGCAGCGTGGGAGGGATCTATGGCTACACCTTC. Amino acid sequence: CSVGGIYGYTF.

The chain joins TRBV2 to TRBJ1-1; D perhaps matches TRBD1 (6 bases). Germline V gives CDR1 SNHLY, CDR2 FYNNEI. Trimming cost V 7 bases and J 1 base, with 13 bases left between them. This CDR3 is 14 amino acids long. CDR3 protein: CASTYRVGNTEAFF. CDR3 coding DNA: TGTGCCAGCACCTACAGGGTGGGGAACACTGAAGCTTTCTTT.

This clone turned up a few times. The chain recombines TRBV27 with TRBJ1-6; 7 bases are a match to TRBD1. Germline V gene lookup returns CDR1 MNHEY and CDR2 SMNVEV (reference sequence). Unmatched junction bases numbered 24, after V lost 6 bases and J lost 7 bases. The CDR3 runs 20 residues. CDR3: CASSPTLKRATGTANSPLHF. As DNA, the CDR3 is TGTGCCAGCAGCCCAACACTTAAGCGGGCCACCGGGACAGCAAATTCACCCCTCCACTTT.

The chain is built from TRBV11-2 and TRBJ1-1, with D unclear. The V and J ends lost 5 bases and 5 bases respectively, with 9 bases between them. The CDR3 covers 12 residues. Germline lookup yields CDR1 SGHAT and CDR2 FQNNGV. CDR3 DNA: TGTGCCAGCAGCCGAGATCGAACTGAAGCTTTCTTT. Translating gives CASSRDRTEAFF. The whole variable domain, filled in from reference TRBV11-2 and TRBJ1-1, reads EAGVAQSPRYKIIEKRQSVAFWCNPISGHATLYWYQQILGQGPKLLIQFQNNGVVDDSQLPKDRFSAERLKGVDSTLKIQPAKLEDSAVYLCASSRDRTEAFFGQGTRLTVV.

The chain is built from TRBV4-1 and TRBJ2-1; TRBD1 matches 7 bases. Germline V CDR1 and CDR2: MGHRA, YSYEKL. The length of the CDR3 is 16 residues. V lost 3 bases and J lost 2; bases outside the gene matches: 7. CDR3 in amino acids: CASSQATGVTYNEQFF. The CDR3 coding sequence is TGCGCCAGCAGCCAGGCTACAGGGGTGACCTACAATGAGCAGTTCTTC.

The CDR3 nucleotides are TGTGCCAGCAGCTTCGGGGTAGCGGATCCCTACGAGCAGTACTTC. It encodes CASSFGVADPYEQYF. V gene TRBV7-6 combines with J gene TRBJ2-7; TRBD2 might be the D (6 bases). V was clipped by 3 bases and J by 2 bases, with 14 bases between them. Germline V gene sequence: CDR1 SGHVS, CDR2 FNYEAQ. The CDR3 loop spans 15 amino acids.

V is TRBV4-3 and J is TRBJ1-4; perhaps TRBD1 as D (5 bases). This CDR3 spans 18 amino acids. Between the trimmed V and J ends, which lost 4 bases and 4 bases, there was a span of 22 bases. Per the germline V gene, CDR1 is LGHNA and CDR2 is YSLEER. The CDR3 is CASSPTSGTGTFNEKLFF. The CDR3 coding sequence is TGCGCCAGCAGCCCGACGTCCGGGACGGGGACTTTTAATGAAAAACTGTTTTTT.

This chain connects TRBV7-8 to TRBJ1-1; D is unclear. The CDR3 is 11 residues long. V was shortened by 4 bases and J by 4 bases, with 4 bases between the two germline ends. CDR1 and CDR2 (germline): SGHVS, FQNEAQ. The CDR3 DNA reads TGTGCCAGCAGCTCTCCCACTGAAGCTTTCTTT. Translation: CASSSPTEAFF. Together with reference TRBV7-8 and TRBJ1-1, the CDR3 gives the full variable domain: GAGVSQSPRYKVAKRGQDVALRCDPISGHVSLFWYQQALGQGPEFLTYFQNEAQLDKSGLPSDRFFAERPEGSVSTLKIQRTQQEDSAVYLCASSSPTEAFFGQGTRLTVV.

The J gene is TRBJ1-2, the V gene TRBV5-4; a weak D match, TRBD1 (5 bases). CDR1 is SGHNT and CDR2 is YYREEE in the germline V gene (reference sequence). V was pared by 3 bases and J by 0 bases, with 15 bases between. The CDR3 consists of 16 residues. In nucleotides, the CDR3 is TGTGCCAGCAGCTCGGGGGGACGGCCAGCTAACTATGGCTACACCTTC. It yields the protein CASSSGGRPANYGYTF.